This record covers a single T cell receptor (beta chain). V was clipped by 11 bases and J by 5 bases; unmatched bases: 6. Germline CDR1 SNHLY, CDR2 FYNNEI. The CDR3 spans 12 residues. The sample comes from a study of PD-L1 blockade in urothelial cancer. The protocol was immunoSEQ multiplex PCR, while the TCRdb copy is restricted to in-frame clones and leaves out a portion. The table lists some 60,000 clones, about 86% of them singletons. The V call is TRBV2, the J call TRBJ2-7; 10 bases align to TRBD2. The sequenced sample was PBMCs, obtained around atezolizumab (anti-PD-L1) treatment. This TCR was recovered from a man between 45 and 60 years old with urothelial cancer. The CDR3 here is CAGRTSGDEQYF. CDR3 bases: TGTGCCGGGAGGACTAGCGGCGACGAGCAGTACTTC.